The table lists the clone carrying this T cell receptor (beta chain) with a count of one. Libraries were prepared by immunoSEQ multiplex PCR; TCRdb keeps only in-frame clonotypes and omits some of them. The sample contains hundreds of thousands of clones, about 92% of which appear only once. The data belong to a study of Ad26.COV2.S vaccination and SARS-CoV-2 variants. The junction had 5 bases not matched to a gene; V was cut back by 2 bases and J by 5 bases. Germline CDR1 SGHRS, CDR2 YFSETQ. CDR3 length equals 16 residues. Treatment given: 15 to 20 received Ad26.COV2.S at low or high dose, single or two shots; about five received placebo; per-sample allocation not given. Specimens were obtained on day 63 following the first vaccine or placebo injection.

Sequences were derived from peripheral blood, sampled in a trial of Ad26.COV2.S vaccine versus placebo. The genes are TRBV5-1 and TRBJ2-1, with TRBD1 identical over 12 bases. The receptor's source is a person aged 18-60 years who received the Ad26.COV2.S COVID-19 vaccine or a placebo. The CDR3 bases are TGCGCCAGCAGCTTTTTCGGGACAGGGGGCAACAATGAGCAGTTCTTC. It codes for CASSFFGTGGNNEQFF.